This TCR beta chain was identified in a study of response to subunit inactivated influenza vaccine. TCRdb re-analysed the RT-PCR reads in MiXCR, keeping a single row per CDR3 protein. The data contain around 790,000 distinct CDR3 sequences, about 20% of them singletons. V was clipped by 0 bases and J by 0 bases; unmatched bases: 4. The germline V gene has CDR1 LGHNA and CDR2 YSLEER. This CDR3 is 16 amino acids long. This clonotype was seen a few times. The material sequenced was PBMCs from blood, taken 4 to 6 days after vaccination. The clonotype was recovered from a man between 45 and 60 years old who received an inactivated influenza vaccine. This chain connects TRBV4-3 to TRBJ2-7; 8 bases match TRBD2. The CDR3 here is CASSQELAGFSYEQYF. The CDR3 DNA follows: TGCGCCAGCAGCCAAGAGTTAGCGGGGTTCTCCTACGAGCAGTACTTC.